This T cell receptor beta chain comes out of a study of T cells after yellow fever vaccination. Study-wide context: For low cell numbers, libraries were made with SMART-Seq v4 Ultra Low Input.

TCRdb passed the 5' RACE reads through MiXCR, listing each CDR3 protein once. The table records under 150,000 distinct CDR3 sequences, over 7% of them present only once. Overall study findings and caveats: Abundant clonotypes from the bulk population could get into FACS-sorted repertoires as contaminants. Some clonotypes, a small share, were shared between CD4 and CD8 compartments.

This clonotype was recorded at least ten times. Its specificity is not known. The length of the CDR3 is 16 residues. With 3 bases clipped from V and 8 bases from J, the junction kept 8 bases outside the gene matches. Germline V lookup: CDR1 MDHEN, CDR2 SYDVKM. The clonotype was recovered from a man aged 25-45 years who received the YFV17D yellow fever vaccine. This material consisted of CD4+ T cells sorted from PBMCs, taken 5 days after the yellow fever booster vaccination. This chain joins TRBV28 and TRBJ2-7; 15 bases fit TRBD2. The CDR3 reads CASSLTGTSGRWQQYF. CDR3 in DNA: TGTGCCAGCAGTTTGACCGGGACTAGCGGGAGGTGGCAGCAGTACTTC. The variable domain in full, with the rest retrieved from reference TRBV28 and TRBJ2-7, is DVKVTQSSRYLVKRTGEKVFLECVQDMDHENMFWYRQDPGLGLRLIYFSYDVKMKEKGDIPEGYSVSREKKERFSLILESASTNQTSMYLCASSLTGTSGRWQQYFGPGTRLTVT.